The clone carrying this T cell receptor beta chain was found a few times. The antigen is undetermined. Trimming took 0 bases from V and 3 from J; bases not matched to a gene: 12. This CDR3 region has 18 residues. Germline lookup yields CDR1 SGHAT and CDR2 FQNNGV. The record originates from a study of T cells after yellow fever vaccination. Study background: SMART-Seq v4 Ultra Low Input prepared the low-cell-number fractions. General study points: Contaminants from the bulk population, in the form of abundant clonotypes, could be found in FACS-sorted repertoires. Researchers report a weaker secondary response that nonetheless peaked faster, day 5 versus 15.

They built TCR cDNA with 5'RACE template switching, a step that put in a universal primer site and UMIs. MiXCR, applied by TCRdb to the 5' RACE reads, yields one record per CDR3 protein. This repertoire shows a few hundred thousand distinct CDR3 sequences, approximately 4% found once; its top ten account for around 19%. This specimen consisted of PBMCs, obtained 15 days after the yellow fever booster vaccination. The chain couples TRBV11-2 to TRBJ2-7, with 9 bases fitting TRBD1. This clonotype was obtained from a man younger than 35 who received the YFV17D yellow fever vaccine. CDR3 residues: CASSLDLRVQGAFYEQYF. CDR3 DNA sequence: TGTGCCAGCAGCTTAGATCTGAGGGTACAGGGGGCCTTCTACGAGCAGTACTTC.